The 30 T cell receptor beta chains presented below share a single source sample, sequenced in a study of OX40 agonist ivuxolimab in advanced cancers. Produced via immunoSEQ multiplex PCR; TCRdb's table is partial and in-frame only. Of roughly 13,000 clones in the sample, 85% to 95% were seen once. The input for sequencing was CD4+ or CD8+ T cells sorted from blood, taken in a trial of the OX40 agonist ivuxolimab. The source is an adult with an advanced solid tumor such as melanoma, head and neck, liver or kidney cancer.

This sequence joins TRBV11-2 and TRBJ2-7, with D perhaps TRBD1 (6 bases). The V end was cut by 2 bases, the J end by 5 bases, with 13 bases between. From germline, CDR1 is SGHAT and CDR2 FQNNGV. The CDR3 covers 14 residues. The CDR3 sequence is CASSLLQGIHEQYF. In DNA form, the CDR3 reads TGTGCCAGCAGCTTACTACAGGGAATACACGAGCAGTACTTC.

The chain couples TRBV5-6 to TRBJ2-7; no clear D. The germline V gene encodes CDR1 SGHDT and CDR2 YYEEEE. The V and J ends lost 4 bases and 0 bases respectively, with 14 bases between them. This CDR3 comprises 15 residues. DNA of the CDR3: TGTGCCAGCAGCCACGTTGTCACCTCCTCCTACGAGCAGTACTTC. Translation gives CASSHVVTSSYEQYF.

The chain uses TRBV28 and TRBJ1-6; no firm D call. V shed 7 bases and J shed 7 bases, with 14 bases lying between them. CDR3 length: 14 residues. Per the germline V gene, CDR1 is MDHEN and CDR2 is SYDVKM. CDR3 sequence reads: CASTHVGNNSPLHF. For the CDR3, the DNA is TGTGCCAGCACCCACGTAGGTAACAATTCACCCCTCCACTTT.

The chain combines TRBV29-1 with TRBJ1-2; TRBD1 agrees at 8 bases. V trimming: 0 bases; J trimming: 0 bases; junction bases outside the gene matches: 3. The V gene's germline CDR1 is SQVTM and CDR2 ANQGSEA. The CDR3 totals 15 residues. The CDR3 nucleotides read TGCAGCGTTGAAGATCCGGACAGGGCTAACTATGGCTACACCTTC. Translating it yields CSVEDPDRANYGYTF.

V and J are TRBV27 and TRBJ2-7; 12 bases are shared with TRBD1. Trimming cost V 5 bases and J 6 bases; bases outside gene matches: 8. The CDR3 totals 15 residues. The germline V gene has CDR1 MNHEY and CDR2 SMNVEV (reference sequence). DNA for the CDR3: TGTGCCAGCAGTGTCCTTGGGACAGGGGGCAGCGAGCAGTACTTC. Protein: CASSVLGTGGSEQYF.

The J gene is TRBJ1-3, the V gene TRBV5-1, with D uncertain. The CDR3 is 15 amino acids. CDR1 and CDR2 (germline): SGHRS, YFSETQ. The V end was cut by 0 bases, the J end by 5 bases, with 12 bases between. CDR3 nucleotides: TGCGCCAGCAGCTTGGATGAATTGGGAAGAAACACCATATATTTT. It encodes CASSLDELGRNTIYF.

The chain couples TRBV30 to TRBJ1-1; D is perhaps TRBD1 (6 bases). The V end lost 4 bases, the J end lost 0 bases, and 9 bases lay between the germline ends. From germline, CDR1 is GTSNPN and CDR2 SVGIG (reference sequence). This CDR3 contains 13 residues. The CDR3 protein is CAWIGGMNTEAFF. CDR3 DNA sequence: TGTGCCTGGATCGGGGGCATGAACACTGAAGCTTTCTTT. Full variable domain (rest looked up from reference TRBV30 and TRBJ1-1): SQTIHQWPATLVQPVGSPLSLECTVEGTSNPNLYWYRQAAGRGLQLLFYSVGIGQISSEVPQNLSASRPQDRQFILSSKKLLLSDSGFYLCAWIGGMNTEAFFGQGTRLTVV.

This clone was observed a single time. This chain connects TRBV29-1 to TRBJ1-1; maybe TRBD1 (5 bases). The V and J ends lost 4 bases and 1 base respectively, with 13 bases between them. The CDR3 is made up of 14 amino acids. Germline V gives CDR1 SQVTM, CDR2 ANQGSEA. The CDR3 here is CSVGAGLKNTEAFF. DNA of the CDR3: TGCAGCGTTGGGGCAGGGCTAAAGAACACTGAAGCTTTCTTT.

The chain couples TRBV7-9 to TRBJ2-2, with D unresolved. This CDR3 has 16 residues. V gave up 6 bases and J gave up 0 bases, with 14 bases separating them. CDR1 and CDR2 from the germline V gene are SEHNR and FQNEAQ (reference sequence). The CDR3 region is CASSPLGVSNTGELFF. The CDR3 DNA sequence: TGTGCCAGCAGTCCCCTTGGGGTCTCGAACACCGGGGAGCTGTTTTTT.

CDR3 sequence: CASSERAGRSYNSPLHF. The CDR3 nucleotides read TGTGCCAGCAGCGAGAGGGCAGGACGCTCCTATAATTCACCCCTCCACTTT. The chain couples TRBV28 to TRBJ1-6; D uncertain. CDR3 length equals 17 residues. Germline V gene data show CDR1 as MDHEN and CDR2 as SYDVKM. Trimming removed 6 bases from V and 0 bases from J, with 15 bases in between.

This clone occurred once. CDR3 nucleotides: TGTGCCAGCAGCGCAAGGACAGGGGGCCCGTCACCCCTCCACTTT. The encoded protein is CASSARTGGPSPLHF. This sequence joins TRBV28 and TRBJ1-6; 11 bases fit TRBD1. CDR3 size: 15 residues. Germline CDR1 and CDR2: MDHEN and SYDVKM. The V segment lost 6 bases and the J segment 10 bases; nucleotides outside the gene matches: 8. Combining the CDR3 with reference TRBV28 and TRBJ1-6 gives the whole variable domain DVKVTQSSRYLVKRTGEKVFLECVQDMDHENMFWYRQDPGLGLRLIYFSYDVKMKEKGDIPEGYSVSREKKERFSLILESASTNQTSMYLCASSARTGGPSPLHFGNGTRLTVT.

This chain joins TRBV29-1 and TRBJ1-2, with 7 positions matching TRBD1. V lost 3 bases to trimming and J lost 4 bases; unmatched junction nucleotides: 8. Germline loops: CDR1 SQVTM, CDR2 ANQGSEA. CDR3 length: 14 amino acids. This CDR3 is CSVDGQGVGYGYTF. The DNA of the CDR3 is TGCAGCGTTGACGGGCAGGGGGTAGGCTATGGCTACACCTTC. The full variable domain, in which reference TRBV29-1 and TRBJ1-2 provide the parts outside the CDR3, is SAVISQKPSRDICQRGTSLTIQCQVDSQVTMMFWYRQQPGQSLTLIATANQGSEATYESGFVIDKFPISRPNLTFSTLTVSNMSPEDSSIYLCSVDGQGVGYGYTFGSGTRLTVV.

This sequence joins TRBV11-2 and TRBJ1-1; D unresolved. Trimming cost V 2 bases and J 1 base, with 14 bases left between them. There are 16 residues in the CDR3. Per the germline V gene, CDR1 is SGHAT and CDR2 is FQNNGV. The CDR3 DNA reads as TGTGCCAGCAGCTTACAGGTCAGCCGACAGAACACTGAAGCTTTCTTT. Protein product: CASSLQVSRQNTEAFF.

The table lists this clone with a count of one. The chain has TRBV28 and TRBJ2-3; TRBD2 aligns across 8 bases. This CDR3 contains 15 residues. Germline trimming cut 4 bases from V and 5 bases from J; bases unmatched to any gene: 8. Germline V CDR1 and CDR2: MDHEN, SYDVKM. The DNA of the CDR3 is TGTGCCAGCAGTTACCCGGGGGGGGCCGGAGATACGCAGTATTTT. It specifies CASSYPGGAGDTQYF.

The chain recombines TRBV18 with TRBJ1-5, with no clear D. V was shortened by 1 base and J by 5 bases, with 9 bases between the two germline ends. The CDR3 covers 14 residues. The V gene's germline CDR1 is KGHSH and CDR2 LQKENI. This CDR3 reads CASSPLEMDQPQHF. The CDR3 nucleotides read TGTGCCAGCTCACCACTCGAGATGGATCAGCCCCAGCATTTT.

The chain employs TRBV2 and TRBJ2-1, with 13 nucleotides matching TRBD2. The CDR3 spans 19 residues. Germline V gene sequence: CDR1 SNHLY, CDR2 FYNNEI. The V gene end was trimmed by 6 bases and the J gene end by 0 bases; junction bases not matched to a gene: 11. CDR3 sequence reads: CASSGTSGTFLSSYNEQFF. The CDR3 bases are TGTGCCAGCAGCGGGACTAGCGGGACGTTCCTCAGCTCCTACAATGAGCAGTTCTTC.

The chain couples TRBV10-1 to TRBJ2-2; TRBD1 aligns across 9 bases. Germline CDR1 is WNHNN and CDR2 is SYGVQD (reference sequence). J gave up 5 bases and V 3 bases, and 4 bases lay outside the gene matches. This CDR3 is 15 amino acids long. CDR3 sequence reads: CASSDRDRDTGELFF. CDR3 nucleotides: TGCGCCAGCAGTGACCGGGACAGGGATACCGGGGAGCTGTTTTTT.

The J gene is TRBJ2-7, the V gene TRBV19, with D possibly matching TRBD1 (6 bases). The germline CDR1 and CDR2 sequences are LNHDA and SQIVND (reference sequence). The germline V and J ends were trimmed by 3 bases and 3 bases, with 15 bases remaining between them. The CDR3 spans 15 residues. This chain's CDR3 is CASSIGSGAYYEQYF. The CDR3 nucleotides read TGTGCCAGTAGTATTGGGTCAGGGGCCTACTACGAGCAGTACTTC.

This clone was detected once. V is TRBV5-1 and J is TRBJ2-6; the match to TRBD2 covers 8 bases. The V segment lost 1 base and the J segment 0 bases; nucleotides outside the gene matches: 12. The CDR3 totals 20 residues. Germline values: CDR1 SGHRS, CDR2 YFSETQ. Here the CDR3 DNA reads TGCGCCAGCAGCTTGCCCCTCTCGGGGGGGCCCTCCTCTGGGGCCAACGTCCTGACTTTC. This codes for CASSLPLSGGPSSGANVLTF.

The rearrangement joins TRBV6-5 to TRBJ1-5; a possible D gene is TRBD1 (6 bases). Germline V lookup: CDR1 MNHEY, CDR2 SVGAGI. V lost 2 bases and J 7 bases, leaving 12 bases between the germline ends. The CDR3 totals 14 residues. Here the CDR3 reads CASSYGQGTQPQHF. The DNA for the CDR3 is TGTGCCAGCAGTTACGGGCAGGGGACACAGCCCCAGCATTTT.

The rearrangement joins TRBV7-6 to TRBJ2-2, with TRBD2 matching over 9 bases. The trim removed 4 bases at V and 3 bases at J, leaving 12 bases unmatched. The germline gives CDR1 SGHVS, CDR2 FNYEAQ. The CDR3 has 18 residues. The DNA of the CDR3 is TGTGCCAGCAGCTCAGCGCGGGGGGGACGGATATACACCGGGGAGCTGTTTTTT. Translating it yields CASSSARGGRIYTGELFF.

The chain is built from TRBV10-1 and TRBJ1-1, with no clear D. V lost 7 bases to trimming and J lost 0 bases, with 9 bases between them. CDR3 size: 13 residues. Germline loops: CDR1 WNHNN, CDR2 SYGVQD (reference sequence). The DNA for the CDR3 is TGCGCCAGCAAGGCCAACCTGAACACTGAAGCTTTCTTT. Its translation is CASKANLNTEAFF.

The chain uses TRBV7-2 and TRBJ2-7, with D tentatively TRBD2 (6 bases). CDR3 size: 12 residues. Germline CDR1 is SGHTA and CDR2 is FQGNSA. Deletions cut 4 bases from V and 7 bases from J, with 11 bases between. In DNA form, the CDR3 reads TGTGCCAGCAGCTCTAGCGCGGTAGAGCAGTACTTC. It encodes CASSSSAVEQYF.

This rearrangement joins TRBV28 to TRBJ1-1; possible D gene TRBD1, 6 bases. Trimming took 4 bases from V and 1 from J, leaving 22 bases between them. CDR1 and CDR2 (germline): MDHEN, SYDVKM. This CDR3 contains 18 residues. CDR3 sequence (DNA): TGTGCCAGCAGTTCCCCCTTTCCGGACAGCCGGACGAACACTGAAGCTTTCTTT. This codes for CASSSPFPDSRTNTEAFF.

V gene TRBV14 combines with J gene TRBJ1-4; a possible D gene is TRBD1 (5 bases). The CDR3 runs to 15 residues. Trimming took off 1 base at V and 7 bases at J, with 13 bases between the two ends. CDR1 is SGHDN and CDR2 is FVKESK in the germline V gene. CDR3 bases: TGTGCCAGCAGCCAAGGAGGTGGGGCAGGTGAAAAACTGTTTTTT. It translates to CASSQGGGAGEKLFF.

The chain is built from TRBV27 and TRBJ2-1; 7 nucleotides agree with TRBD2. The CDR3 is 15 amino acids. In germline, CDR1 is MNHEY, CDR2 SMNVEV (reference sequence). V lost 5 bases to trimming and J lost 4 bases; unmatched junction nucleotides: 8. DNA of the CDR3: TGTGCCAGCAGTCTGGGGACTAATTGGTACAATGAGCAGTTCTTC. Protein: CASSLGTNWYNEQFF.

This clone was seen more than once but under ten times. This sequence joins TRBV6-4 and TRBJ2-3; the match to TRBD2 covers 8 bases. Trimming at V came to 0 bases and at J to 2 bases, leaving 4 bases not matched to a gene. The CDR3 is 16 amino acids. CDR1 is MRHNA and CDR2 is SNTAGT in the germline V gene. CDR3 in amino acids: CASSDSAGGPTDTQYF. CDR3 DNA sequence: TGTGCCAGCAGTGACTCGGCGGGGGGCCCCACAGATACGCAGTATTTT.

The chain carries TRBV27 and TRBJ1-2; D is unclear. Trimming took off 5 bases at V and 4 bases at J, with 11 bases between the two ends. The CDR3 spans 13 residues. Germline CDR1 MNHEY, CDR2 SMNVEV (reference sequence). Here the CDR3 DNA reads TGTGCCAGCAGTCAGTTAGGGTTCTATGGCTACACCTTC. Translated, it gives CASSQLGFYGYTF.

V and J are TRBV4-1 and TRBJ1-5; D is undetermined. The CDR3 has 13 residues. Trimming took 0 bases from V and 6 from J, leaving 6 bases between them. Germline V gene lookup returns CDR1 MGHRA and CDR2 YSYEKL. The CDR3 sequence is CASSQDLTQPQHF. The DNA of the CDR3 is TGCGCCAGCAGCCAAGATCTAACTCAGCCCCAGCATTTT.

J is TRBJ2-5 and V is TRBV30, with D uncertain. This CDR3 region has 13 residues. Per the germline V gene, CDR1 is GTSNPN and CDR2 is SVGIG (reference sequence). With 8 bases removed from V and 1 base from J, the gap between germline ends came to 14 bases. The CDR3 sequence is CAHRSGVQETQYF. The CDR3 region has the DNA TGTGCCCACCGCTCTGGGGTCCAAGAGACCCAGTACTTC.